This T cell receptor beta chain was obtained from a study of CD8 T cells in ankylosing spondylitis. TCRdb analysed the 5' RACE reads with MiXCR anew, one entry per CDR3 protein. In the table there are under 850,000 distinct CDR3 sequences, about 20% of which are singletons. V lost 0 bases and J 8 bases, leaving 16 bases between the germline ends. The CDR3 extends over 16 amino acids. Germline V CDR1 and CDR2: LGHDT, YNNKEL (reference sequence). General study results and limits: For ankylosing spondylitis blood, a TCR beta motif of 8 or 9 highly homologous variants appeared characteristic.

A word on this clonotype: As yet, its antigen is unknown.

V gene TRBV3-1 combines with J gene TRBJ1-4, with D possibly TRBD1 on 5 matching bases. The sample was blood, either unsorted or a sorted T cell fraction (not recorded which). This TCR derives from a male donor with ankylosing spondylitis. The CDR3 bases are TGTGCCAGCAGCCAAGATTGGGGAGGGGAAGGGGAAAAACTGTTTTTT. Protein product: CASSQDWGGEGEKLFF.